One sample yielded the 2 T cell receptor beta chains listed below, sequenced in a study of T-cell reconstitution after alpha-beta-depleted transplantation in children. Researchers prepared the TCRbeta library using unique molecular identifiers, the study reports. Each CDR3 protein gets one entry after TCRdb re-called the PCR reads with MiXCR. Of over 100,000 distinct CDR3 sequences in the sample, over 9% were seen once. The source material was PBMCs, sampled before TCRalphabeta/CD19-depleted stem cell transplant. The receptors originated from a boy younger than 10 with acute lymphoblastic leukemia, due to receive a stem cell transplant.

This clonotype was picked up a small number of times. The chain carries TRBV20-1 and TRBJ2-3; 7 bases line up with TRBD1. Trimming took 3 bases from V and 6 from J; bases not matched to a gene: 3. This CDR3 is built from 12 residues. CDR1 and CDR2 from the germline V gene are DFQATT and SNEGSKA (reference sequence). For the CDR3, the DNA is TGCAGTGCTAGCAAGACAGGGGATACGCAGTATTTT. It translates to CSASKTGDTQYF.

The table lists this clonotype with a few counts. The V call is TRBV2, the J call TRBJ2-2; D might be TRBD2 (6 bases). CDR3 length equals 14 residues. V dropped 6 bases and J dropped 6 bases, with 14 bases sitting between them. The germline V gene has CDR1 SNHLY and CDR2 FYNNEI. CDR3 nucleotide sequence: TGTGCCAGCAGGATTGGGGGGAGGTCCGGGGAGCTGTTTTTT. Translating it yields CASRIGGRSGELFF.